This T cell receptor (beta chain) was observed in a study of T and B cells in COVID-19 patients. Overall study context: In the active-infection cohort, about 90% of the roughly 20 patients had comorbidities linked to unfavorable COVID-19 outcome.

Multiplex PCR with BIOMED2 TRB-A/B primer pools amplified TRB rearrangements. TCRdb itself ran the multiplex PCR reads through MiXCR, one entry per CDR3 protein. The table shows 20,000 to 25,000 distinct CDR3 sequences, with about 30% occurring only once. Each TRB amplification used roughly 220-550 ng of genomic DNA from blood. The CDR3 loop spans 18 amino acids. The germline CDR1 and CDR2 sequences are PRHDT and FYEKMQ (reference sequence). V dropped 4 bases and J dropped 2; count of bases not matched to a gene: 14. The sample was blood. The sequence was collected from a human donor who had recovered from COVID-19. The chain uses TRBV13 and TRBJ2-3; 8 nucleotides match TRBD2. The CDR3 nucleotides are TGTGCCAGCAGCTCTCAACTTCGGGGGGGGCTGAACACAGATACGCAGTATTTT. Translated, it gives CASSSQLRGGLNTDTQYF.